Presented here are 9 T cell receptor beta chains from one specimen sequenced in a study of CD8+CD57+ T cells in acquired aplastic anemia. The authors sequenced patients whose flow cytometry had shown CD8+CD57+ cell expansion. Using genomic DNA as the template, TCR beta VDJ and CDR3 profiling was carried out. TCRdb processed the reads anew with MiXCR; each CDR3 protein has one entry. The sample contains more than 95,000 distinct CDR3 sequences, about two fifths of which appear only once. Sequencing was performed on sorted CD4+, CD8+, or CD8+CD57+ T cells (not recorded which) from PBMCs. These receptors were obtained from a human donor with aplastic anemia.

This clonotype was counted a few times. V is TRBV25-1 and J is TRBJ1-2; no definite D call. CDR3 length equals 15 residues. Trimming took 8 bases from V and 4 from J, leaving 20 bases between them. Germline values: CDR1 MGHDK, CDR2 SYGVNS. The CDR3 DNA is TGTGCCAGCTCTCTCGGGCTCCTGCAATCCTATGGCTACACCTTC. As protein: CASSLGLLQSYGYTF.

To note about this clonotype: This may come from a read error, since a much larger clone is one base off. V gene TRBV3-1 combines with J gene TRBJ1-6, with D possibly being TRBD1 (5 bases). The length of the CDR3 is 14 residues. Trimming left V 4 bases short and J 11 bases short, with 15 bases between. The V gene's germline CDR1 is LGHDT and CDR2 YNNKEL (reference sequence). Here the CDR3 DNA reads TGTGCCAGCAGCCCCGCGGTGGGGGATCCACCCCTCCACTTT. Translated: CASSPAVGDPPLHF.

This clonotype was counted ten times or more. The V call is TRBV24-1, the J call TRBJ1-2, with a possible D match to TRBD1 (5 bases). The CDR3 extends over 15 amino acids. Germline V gene lookup returns CDR1 KGHDR and CDR2 SFDVKD. Trimming took 4 bases from V and 3 from J, leaving 14 bases between them. The CDR3 reads CATSERGLPHYGYTF. In DNA, the CDR3 is TGTGCCACCAGTGAGAGGGGCCTTCCCCACTATGGCTACACCTTC.

The sample holds a few counts of this clonotype. The chain has TRBV12-3 or TRBV12-4 and TRBJ1-4; 9 bases line up with TRBD1. V shed 6 bases, J shed 2 bases, and the junction held 4 bases outside the gene matches. CDR3 size: 15 residues. The DNA of the CDR3 is TGTGCCAGCAGAAACAGGGGGCTGACTAATGAAAAACTGTTTTTT. Translation gives CASRNRGLTNEKLFF.

This clonotype came up many times. This chain uses TRBV28 with TRBJ1-2; no reliable D call. The CDR3 runs 12 residues. Between the trimmed V and J ends, which lost 4 bases and 5 bases, there was a span of 8 bases. CDR1 and CDR2 from the germline V gene are MDHEN and SYDVKM. Here the CDR3 DNA reads TGTGCCAGCAGTTGGATGGAATATGGCTACACCTTC. It encodes CASSWMEYGYTF.

This clonotype has a handful of counts. The V gene is TRBV9, the J gene TRBJ2-1, with 8 bases matching TRBD2. The ends lost 0 bases at V and 7 bases at J; junction bases unmatched: 6. This CDR3 is 15 amino acids long. Germline V gene lookup returns CDR1 SGDLS and CDR2 YYNGEE. CDR3 protein: CASSVEGLGRNEQFF. CDR3 DNA: TGTGCCAGCAGCGTAGAGGGACTAGGTAGGAATGAGCAGTTCTTC.

This clonotype was counted a few times. This sequence may be a read error, since a much larger clone differs from it by one base. The rearrangement uses TRBV14 and TRBJ2-1, with D perhaps being TRBD1 or TRBD2 (5 bases each). The V end lost 6 bases, the J end lost 5 bases, and 11 bases lay between the germline ends. The CDR3 runs to 13 residues. Germline values: CDR1 SGHDN, CDR2 FVKESK. The CDR3 reads CASSRDQHNEQFF. Here the CDR3 DNA reads TGTGCCAGCAGTCGGGACCAACACAATGAGCAGTTCTTC.

V usage is TRBV14 and J usage is TRBJ1-2; 9 bases agree with TRBD1. Germline values: CDR1 SGHDN, CDR2 FVKESK. J lost 8 bases, V lost 6 bases, and 10 bases had no gene match. The CDR3 runs 14 residues. The CDR3 nucleotides read TGTGCCAGCAGGGCCGGGACAGGGACCAAGGGCTACACCTTC. Translation gives CASRAGTGTKGYTF.

This clonotype is deemed medium-sized. The chain joins TRBV10-2 to TRBJ2-7; maybe TRBD1 (6 bases). Germline V gene lookup returns CDR1 WSHSY and CDR2 SAAADI. The CDR3 contains 13 residues. Trimming removed 6 bases at V and 2 bases at J, with 11 bases between. CDR3: CASSQRGTYEQYF. DNA of the CDR3: TGCGCCAGCAGCCAGAGGGGGACCTACGAGCAGTACTTC.